This T cell receptor (beta chain) originates from a study of blood T cell repertoires in COVID-19. V lost 5 bases, J lost 8 bases, and 21 bases lay in between. The germline V gene encodes CDR1 SGHAT and CDR2 FQNNGV. This CDR3 spans 15 amino acids. Produced via immunoSEQ multiplex PCR; TCRdb's table is partial and in-frame only. This sample has 350,000 to 450,000 clones; roughly 90% occur once, and the top ten carry around 1.7%. Input material: PBMCs or T cells enriched from blood (not recorded which). This receptor was obtained from a woman aged 25-40 years who had recovered from COVID-19. J is TRBJ1-2 and V is TRBV11-2; weak D call: TRBD1 (5 bases). For the CDR3, the DNA is TGTGCCAGCAGCCCACTCCCGGGACTCAAAGGAGGCTACACCTTC. Protein: CASSPLPGLKGGYTF.